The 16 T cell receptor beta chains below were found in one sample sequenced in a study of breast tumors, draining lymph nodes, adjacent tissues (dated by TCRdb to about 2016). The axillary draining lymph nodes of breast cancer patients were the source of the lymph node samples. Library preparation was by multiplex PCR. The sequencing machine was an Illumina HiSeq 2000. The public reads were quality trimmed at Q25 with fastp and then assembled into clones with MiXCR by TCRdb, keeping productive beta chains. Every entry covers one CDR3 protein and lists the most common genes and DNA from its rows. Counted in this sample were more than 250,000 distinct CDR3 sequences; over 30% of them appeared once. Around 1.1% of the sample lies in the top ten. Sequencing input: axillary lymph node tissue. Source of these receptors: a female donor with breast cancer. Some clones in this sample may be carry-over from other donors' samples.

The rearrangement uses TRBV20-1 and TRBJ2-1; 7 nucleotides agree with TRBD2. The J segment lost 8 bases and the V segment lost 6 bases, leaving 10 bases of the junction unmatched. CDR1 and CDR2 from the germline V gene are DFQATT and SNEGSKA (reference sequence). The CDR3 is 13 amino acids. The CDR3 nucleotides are TGCAGTGCGAACCATGGACTAGTGCATGAGCAGTTCTTC. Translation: CSANHGLVHEQFF.

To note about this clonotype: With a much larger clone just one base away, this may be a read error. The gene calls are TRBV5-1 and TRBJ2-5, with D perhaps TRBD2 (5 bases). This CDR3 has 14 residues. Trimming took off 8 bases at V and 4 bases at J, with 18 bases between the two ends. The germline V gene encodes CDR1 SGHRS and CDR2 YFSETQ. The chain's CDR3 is CASRSRVYRETQYF. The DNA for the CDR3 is TGCGCCAGTCGGTCGCGGGTTTACCGAGAGACCCAGTACTTC. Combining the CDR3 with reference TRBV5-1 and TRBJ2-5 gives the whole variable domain KAGVTQTPRYLIKTRGQQVTLSCSPISGHRSVSWYQQTPGQGLQFLFEYFSETQRNKGNFPGRFSGRQFSNSRSEMNVSTLELGDSALYLCASRSRVYRETQYFGPGTRLLVL.

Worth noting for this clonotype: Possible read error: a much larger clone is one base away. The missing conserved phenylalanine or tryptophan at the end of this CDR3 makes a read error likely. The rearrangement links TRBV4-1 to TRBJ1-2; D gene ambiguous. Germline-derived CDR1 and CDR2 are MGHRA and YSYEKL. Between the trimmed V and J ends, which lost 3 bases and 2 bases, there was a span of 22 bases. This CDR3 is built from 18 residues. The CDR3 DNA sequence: TGCGCCAGCAGCCAGCCTACAGAGGTGGCGATCCAGAACTATGGCTACACCCTC. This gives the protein CASSQPTEVAIQNYGYTL.

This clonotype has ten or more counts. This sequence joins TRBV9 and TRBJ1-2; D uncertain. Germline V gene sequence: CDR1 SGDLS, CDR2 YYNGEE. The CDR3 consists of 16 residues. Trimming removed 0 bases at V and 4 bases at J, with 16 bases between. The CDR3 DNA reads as TGTGCCAGCAGCGTAGGGGTGATCCCAAATTTCTATGGCTACACCTTC. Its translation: CASSVGVIPNFYGYTF.

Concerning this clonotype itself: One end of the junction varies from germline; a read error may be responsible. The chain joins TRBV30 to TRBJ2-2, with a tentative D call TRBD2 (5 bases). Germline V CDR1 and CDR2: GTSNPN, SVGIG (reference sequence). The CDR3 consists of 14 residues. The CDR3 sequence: CAWTMDSNTGVLFF. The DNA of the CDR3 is TGTGCCTGGACTATGGACTCGAACACCGGGGTGCTGTTTTTT.

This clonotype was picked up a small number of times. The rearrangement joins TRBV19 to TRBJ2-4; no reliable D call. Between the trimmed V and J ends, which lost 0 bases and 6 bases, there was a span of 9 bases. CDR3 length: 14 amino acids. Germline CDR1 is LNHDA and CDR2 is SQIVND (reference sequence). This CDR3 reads CASSIDRTPNIQYF. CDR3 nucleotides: TGTGCCAGTAGTATAGATCGGACCCCAAACATTCAGTACTTC.

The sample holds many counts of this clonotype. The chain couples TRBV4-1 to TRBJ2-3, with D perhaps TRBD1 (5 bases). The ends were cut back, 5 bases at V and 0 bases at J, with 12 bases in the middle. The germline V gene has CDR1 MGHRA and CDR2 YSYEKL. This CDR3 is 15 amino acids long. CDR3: CASSVDSLSTDTQYF. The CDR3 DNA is TGCGCCAGCAGCGTTGACAGCCTTAGCACAGATACGCAGTATTTT.

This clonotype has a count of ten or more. The CDR3: CASRSGQGSNEQYF. The CDR3 DNA follows: TGTGCCAGCAGGTCAGGACAGGGTTCCAACGAGCAGTACTTC. V gene TRBV7-9 combines with J gene TRBJ2-7, with 8 bases aligning to TRBD1. Unmatched junction bases numbered 9, after V lost 6 bases and J lost 5 bases. This CDR3 is built from 14 residues. Germline assignment: CDR1 SEHNR and CDR2 FQNEAQ (reference sequence).

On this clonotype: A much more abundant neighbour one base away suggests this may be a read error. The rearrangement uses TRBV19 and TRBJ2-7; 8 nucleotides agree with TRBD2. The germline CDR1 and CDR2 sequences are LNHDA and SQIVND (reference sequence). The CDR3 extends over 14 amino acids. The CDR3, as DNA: TGTGCCAGTAGTAGGACTAGCACCACCTACGAGCGGTACTTC. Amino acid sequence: CASSRTSTTYERYF.

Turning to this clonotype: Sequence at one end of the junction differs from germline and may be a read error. Here the CDR3 reads CAISHSWSEQFF. CDR3 bases: TGTGCCATCAGTCACTCCTGGAGTGAGCAGTTCTTC. The rearrangement links TRBV6-6 to TRBJ2-1; D uncertain. The CDR3 covers 12 residues. Germline V lookup: CDR1 MNHNY, CDR2 SVGAGI (reference sequence).

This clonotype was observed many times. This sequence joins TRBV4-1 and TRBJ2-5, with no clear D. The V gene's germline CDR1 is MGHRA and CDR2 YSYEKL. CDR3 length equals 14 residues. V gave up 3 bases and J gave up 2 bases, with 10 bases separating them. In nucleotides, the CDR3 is TGCGCCAGCAGCCAGAGACTCGGGCAAGAGACCCAGTACTTC. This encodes CASSQRLGQETQYF.

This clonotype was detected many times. CDR3: CASSRGGAQYF. Written as DNA, the CDR3 is TGTGCCAGCAGTAGGGGGGGGGCGCAGTATTTT. The V call is TRBV7-2, the J call TRBJ2-3, with D possibly matching TRBD2 (7 bases). The CDR3 has 11 residues. V was cut by 6 bases and J by 10 bases, with 11 bases left in between. CDR1 and CDR2 from the germline V gene are SGHTA and FQGNSA.

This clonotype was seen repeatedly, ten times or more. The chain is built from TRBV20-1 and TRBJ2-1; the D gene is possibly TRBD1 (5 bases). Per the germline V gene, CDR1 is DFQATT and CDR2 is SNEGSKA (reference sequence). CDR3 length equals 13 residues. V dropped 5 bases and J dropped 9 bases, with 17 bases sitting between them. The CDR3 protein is CSAGATASFEQFF. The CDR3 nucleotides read TGCAGTGCTGGGGCAACAGCGAGCTTTGAGCAGTTCTTC.

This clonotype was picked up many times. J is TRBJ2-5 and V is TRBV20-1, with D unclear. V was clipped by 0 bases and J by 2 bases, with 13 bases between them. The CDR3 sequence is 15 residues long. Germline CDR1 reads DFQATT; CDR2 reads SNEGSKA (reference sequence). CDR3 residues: CSARDPLVAQETQYF. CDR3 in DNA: TGCAGTGCTAGAGATCCTCTAGTGGCACAAGAGACCCAGTACTTC.

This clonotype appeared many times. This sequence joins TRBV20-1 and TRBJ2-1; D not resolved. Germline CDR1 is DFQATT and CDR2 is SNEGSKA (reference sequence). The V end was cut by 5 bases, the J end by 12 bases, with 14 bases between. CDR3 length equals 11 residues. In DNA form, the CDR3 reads TGCAGTGCTGCGATTACGACTGTGCAGTTCTTC. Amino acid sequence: CSAAITTVQFF.

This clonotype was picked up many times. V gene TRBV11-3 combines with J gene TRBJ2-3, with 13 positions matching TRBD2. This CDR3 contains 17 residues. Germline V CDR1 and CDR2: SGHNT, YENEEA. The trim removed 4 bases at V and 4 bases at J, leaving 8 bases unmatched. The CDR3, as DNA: TGTGCCAGCAGCTCAGGACTAGCGGGAGCGGAGGCAGATACGCAGTATTTT. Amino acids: CASSSGLAGAEADTQYF.